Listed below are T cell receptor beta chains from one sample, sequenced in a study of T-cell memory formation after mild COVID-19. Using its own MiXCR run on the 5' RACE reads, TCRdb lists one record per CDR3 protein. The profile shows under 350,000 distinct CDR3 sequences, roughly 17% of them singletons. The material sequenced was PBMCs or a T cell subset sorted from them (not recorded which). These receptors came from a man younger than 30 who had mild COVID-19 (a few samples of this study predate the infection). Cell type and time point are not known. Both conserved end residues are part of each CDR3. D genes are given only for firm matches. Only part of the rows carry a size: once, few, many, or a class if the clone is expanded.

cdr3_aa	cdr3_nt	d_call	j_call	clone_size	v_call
CASSNYRVSEAFF	TGTGCCAGCAGTAACTACAGGGTCTCTGAAGCTTTCTTT	-	TRBJ1-1	-	TRBV6-5
CSVVPRLANYGYTF	TGCAGCGTTGTCCCCCGTCTAGCTAACTATGGCTACACCTTC	-	TRBJ1-2	few	TRBV29-1
CASSGSYRVRWGEQFF	TGTGCCAGCAGCGGGTCCTACCGAGTGCGGTGGGGAGAGCAGTTCTTC	-	TRBJ2-1	few	TRBV11-2
CASSPADRAYGYTF	TGTGCCAGCTCACCGGCGGACAGGGCCTATGGCTACACCTTC	TRBD1	TRBJ1-2	few	TRBV18
CASRPDYRNEKLFF	TGTGCCAGCAGGCCGGACTATCGGAATGAAAAACTGTTTTTT	-	TRBJ1-4	-	TRBV12-3/TRBV12-4
CASSFALGTDYEQYF	TGTGCCAGCAGCTTCGCCCTCGGGACAGACTACGAGCAGTACTTC	TRBD1	TRBJ2-7	few	TRBV7-9
CASSESVGVETQYF	TGCGCCAGCAGTGAGTCTGTGGGCGTAGAGACCCAGTACTTC	-	TRBJ2-5	once	TRBV10-1
CASRPYRSKTSGGEGEQFF	TGTGCCAGCAGACCCTACCGAAGTAAAACTAGCGGGGGAGAGGGTGAGCAGTTCTTC	TRBD2	TRBJ2-1	-	TRBV12-3/TRBV12-4
CASSEGGNEKLFF	TGTGCCAGCAGTGAAGGGGGAAATGAAAAACTGTTTTTT	-	TRBJ1-4	few	TRBV2
CASSDSGGAGEQETQYF	TGCGCCAGCAGCGATAGCGGGGGGGCCGGGGAACAAGAGACCCAGTACTTC	TRBD2	TRBJ2-5	-	TRBV5-1
CASSFRRGQAGGPSGELFF	TGTGCCAGCAGCTTCCGGAGGGGGCAAGCGGGGGGGCCGTCCGGGGAGCTGTTTTTT	TRBD2	TRBJ2-2	-	TRBV12-3/TRBV12-4
CASSAYRVGSEKLFF	TGTGCCAGCAGCGCCTACAGGGTAGGGAGCGAAAAACTGTTTTTT	-	TRBJ1-4	-	TRBV11-2
CASSLVQPSTDTQYF	TGTGCCAGCAGCTTAGTACAGCCTAGCACAGATACGCAGTATTTT	-	TRBJ2-3	many	TRBV7-9
CASGQINQPQHF	TGTGCCAGCGGACAGATCAATCAGCCCCAGCATTTT	-	TRBJ1-5	-	TRBV6-1
CASSLGLNEQFF	TGTGCCAGCAGCTTAGGGCTCAATGAGCAGTTCTTC	-	TRBJ2-1	-	TRBV11-2
CATRERTANEKLFF	TGTGCCACCAGAGAGCGGACAGCGAACGAAAAACTGTTTTTT	-	TRBJ1-4	few	TRBV15
CASSQRQGVYEQYF	TGTGCCAGCAGCCAAAGGCAGGGGGTCTACGAGCAGTACTTC	TRBD1	TRBJ2-7	-	TRBV14
CATSDSRGAGNEQFF	TGTGCCACCAGTGATTCACGGGGGGCAGGTAATGAGCAGTTCTTC	-	TRBJ2-1	few	TRBV24-1
CASSQVDLISYNEQFF	TGCGCCAGCAGCCAAGTAGACCTCATCTCCTACAATGAGCAGTTCTTC	-	TRBJ2-1	few	TRBV4-1
CASSRQGGAGELFF	TGCGCCAGCAGCAGACAGGGAGGGGCCGGGGAGCTGTTTTTT	-	TRBJ2-2	many	TRBV5-1
CASSYPPREGGNQPQHF	TGTGCCAGCAGTTACCCGCCTCGGGAGGGAGGGAATCAGCCCCAGCATTTT	-	TRBJ1-5	few	TRBV6-2/TRBV6-3
CASSFAGQVNTEAFF	TGTGCCAGCAGCTTTGCGGGACAGGTAAACACTGAAGCTTTCTTT	TRBD1	TRBJ1-1	few	TRBV11-2
CAIRGTNTEAFF	TGTGCCATCAGGGGGACGAACACTGAAGCTTTCTTT	-	TRBJ1-1	-	TRBV10-3
CASSLTGLLGGELFF	TGTGCCAGCAGCTTAACAGGCCTCTTGGGCGGGGAGCTGTTTTTT	-	TRBJ2-2	-	TRBV7-2
CASGMTAKIYGYTF	TGTGCCAGCGGGATGACAGCGAAAATCTATGGCTACACCTTC	-	TRBJ1-2	few	TRBV5-5
CSVAGARANEQFF	TGCAGCGTTGCTGGGGCCAGGGCCAATGAGCAGTTCTTC	-	TRBJ2-1	few	TRBV29-1
CAISEREETQYF	TGTGCCATCAGTGAGAGGGAAGAGACCCAGTACTTC	-	TRBJ2-5	-	TRBV10-3
CASSPGTVLYEQYF	TGTGCCAGCAGTCCCGGGACGGTGCTGTACGAGCAGTACTTC	-	TRBJ2-7	few	TRBV5-5
CASSQDRPFKQYF	TGCGCCAGCAGCCAAGACCGACCATTCAAGCAGTACTTC	-	TRBJ2-7	-	TRBV4-3
CASSGGGEQYF	TGCGCCAGCAGCGGTGGGGGGGAGCAGTACTTC	-	TRBJ2-7	-	TRBV5-1
CASSSRGADGANVLTF	TGTGCCAGCAGTTCGCGGGGGGCGGACGGGGCCAACGTCCTGACTTTC	TRBD2	TRBJ2-6	few	TRBV6-5
CASSLMGGNQPQHF	TGTGCCAGCAGCTTGATGGGAGGGAATCAGCCCCAGCATTTT	-	TRBJ1-5	few	TRBV5-4
CASSFPTSPFGMNTEAFF	TGTGCCAGCAGCTTCCCGACATCCCCGTTCGGGATGAACACTGAAGCTTTCTTT	-	TRBJ1-1	few	TRBV7-3
CASAAGARSQHF	TGTGCCAGCGCGGCAGGGGCAAGGTCCCAGCATTTT	-	TRBJ1-5	-	TRBV2
CASSLTSGNTGELFF	TGCGCCAGCAGCTTAACTAGCGGAAACACCGGGGAGCTGTTTTTT	TRBD2	TRBJ2-2	-	TRBV5-1
CASSNRVTGELFF	TGTGCCAGCAGCAACAGAGTCACCGGGGAGCTGTTTTTT	-	TRBJ2-2	-	TRBV7-9
CASSSTRGVNEQFF	TGTGCCAGCAGTTCAACGAGGGGGGTCAATGAGCAGTTCTTC	-	TRBJ2-1	many	TRBV6-2/TRBV6-3
CASSFALAGGPDTQYF	TGTGCCAGCAGCTTTGCCCTAGCGGGGGGTCCAGATACGCAGTATTTT	TRBD2	TRBJ2-3	many	TRBV7-2
CASSREISGTQEKLFF	TGCGCCAGCAGCCGAGAGATATCCGGGACCCAGGAAAAACTGTTTTTT	-	TRBJ1-4	-	TRBV4-1